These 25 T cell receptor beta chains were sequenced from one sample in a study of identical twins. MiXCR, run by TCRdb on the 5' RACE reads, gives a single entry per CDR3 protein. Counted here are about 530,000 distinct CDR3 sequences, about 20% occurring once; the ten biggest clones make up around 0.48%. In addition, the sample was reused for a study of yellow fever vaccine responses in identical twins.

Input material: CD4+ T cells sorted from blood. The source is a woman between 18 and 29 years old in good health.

The CDR3: CASSQHGTFPDTQYF. The CDR3 DNA sequence: TGTGCCAGCAGCCAGCATGGGACTTTCCCAGATACGCAGTATTTT. The chain has TRBV11-1 and TRBJ2-3; perhaps TRBD2 as D (6 bases). Germline CDR1 and CDR2: SGHAT and FQDESV (reference sequence). CDR3 length equals 15 residues. The V end lost 5 bases, the J end lost 4 bases, and 16 bases lay between the germline ends.

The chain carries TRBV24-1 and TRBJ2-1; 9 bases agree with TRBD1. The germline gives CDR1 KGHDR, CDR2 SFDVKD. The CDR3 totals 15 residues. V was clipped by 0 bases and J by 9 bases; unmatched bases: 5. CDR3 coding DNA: TGTGCCACCAGTGATTTGGGACAGGGGTTGTCTGAGCAGTTCTTC. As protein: CATSDLGQGLSEQFF.

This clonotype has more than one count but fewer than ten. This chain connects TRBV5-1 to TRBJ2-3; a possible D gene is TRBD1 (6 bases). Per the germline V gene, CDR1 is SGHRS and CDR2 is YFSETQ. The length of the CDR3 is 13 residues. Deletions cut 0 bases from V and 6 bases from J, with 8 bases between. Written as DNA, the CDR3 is TGCGCCAGCAGCTTGGACAGGGAGGATACGCAGTATTTT. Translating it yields CASSLDREDTQYF.

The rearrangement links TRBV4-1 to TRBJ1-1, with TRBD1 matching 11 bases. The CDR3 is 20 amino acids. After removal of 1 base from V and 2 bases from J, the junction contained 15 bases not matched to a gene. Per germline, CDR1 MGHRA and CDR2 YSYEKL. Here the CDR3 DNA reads TGCGCCAGCAGCCAAGCCCTTGGACAGGGGGCCAAATTCACTAACACTGAAGCTTTCTTT. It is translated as CASSQALGQGAKFTNTEAFF.

CDR3 bases: TGCAGTGCTACACAGCAGGGAGGGATGAGAACCTACGAGCAGTACTTC. Translation gives CSATQQGGMRTYEQYF. This chain joins TRBV20-1 and TRBJ2-7, with 7 bases that match TRBD2. The germline CDR1 and CDR2 sequences are DFQATT and SNEGSKA (reference sequence). The CDR3 is 16 residues long. The V segment lost 4 bases and the J segment 2 bases; nucleotides outside the gene matches: 14.

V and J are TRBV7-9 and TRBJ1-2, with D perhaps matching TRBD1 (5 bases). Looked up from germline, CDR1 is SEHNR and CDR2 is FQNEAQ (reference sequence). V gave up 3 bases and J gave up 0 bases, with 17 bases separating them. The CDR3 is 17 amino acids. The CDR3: CASSFTRDEPTNYGYTF. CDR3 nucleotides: TGTGCCAGCAGCTTTACCAGGGACGAACCAACTAACTATGGCTACACCTTC. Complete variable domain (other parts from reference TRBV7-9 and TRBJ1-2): DTGVSQNPRHKITKRGQNVTFRCDPISEHNRLYWYRQTLGQGPEFLTYFQNEAQLEKSRLLSDRFSAERPKGSFSTLEIQRTEQGDSAMYLCASSFTRDEPTNYGYTFGSGTRLTVV.

CDR3 nucleotides: TGTGCCAGCAGTTTTTCGGGGGCGACTGAAGCTTTCTTT. It specifies CASSFSGATEAFF. The chain combines TRBV12-3 or TRBV12-4 with TRBJ1-1; D is possibly TRBD1 (6 bases). The CDR3 covers 13 residues. V was clipped by 3 bases and J by 5 bases, with 10 bases between them.

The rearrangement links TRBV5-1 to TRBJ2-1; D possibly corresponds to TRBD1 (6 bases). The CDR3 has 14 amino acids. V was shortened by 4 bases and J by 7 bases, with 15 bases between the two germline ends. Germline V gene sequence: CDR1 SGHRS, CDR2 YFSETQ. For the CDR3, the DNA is TGCGCCAGCAGCCTCCGACAGGAGGTAAATGAGCAGTTCTTC. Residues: CASSLRQEVNEQFF.

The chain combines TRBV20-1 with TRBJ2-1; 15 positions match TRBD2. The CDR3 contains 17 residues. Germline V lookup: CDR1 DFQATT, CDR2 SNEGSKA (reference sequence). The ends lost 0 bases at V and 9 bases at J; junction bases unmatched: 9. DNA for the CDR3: TGCAGTGCTAGAGATAGGACTAGCGGGAGGGCCGCGGGTGAGCAGTTCTTC. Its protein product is CSARDRTSGRAAGEQFF.

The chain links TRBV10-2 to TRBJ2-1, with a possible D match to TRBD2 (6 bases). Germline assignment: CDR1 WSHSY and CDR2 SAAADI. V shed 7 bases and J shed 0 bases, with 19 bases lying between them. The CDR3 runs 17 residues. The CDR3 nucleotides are TGCGCCAGCACTGGGGGGTTCGGGCGGGGCTCCTACAATGAGCAGTTCTTC. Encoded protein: CASTGGFGRGSYNEQFF.

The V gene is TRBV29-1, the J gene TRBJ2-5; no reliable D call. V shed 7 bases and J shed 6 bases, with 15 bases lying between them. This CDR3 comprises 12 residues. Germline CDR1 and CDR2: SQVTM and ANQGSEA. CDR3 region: CSATDGLKTQYF. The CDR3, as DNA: TGCAGCGCCACAGACGGTCTGAAGACCCAGTACTTC.

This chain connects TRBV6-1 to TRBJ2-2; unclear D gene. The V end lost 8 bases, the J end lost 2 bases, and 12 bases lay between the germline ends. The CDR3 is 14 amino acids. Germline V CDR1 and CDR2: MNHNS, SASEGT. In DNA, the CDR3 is TGTGCCAGCGAAAGCCCGGGTAACACCGGGGAGCTGTTTTTT. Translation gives CASESPGNTGELFF.

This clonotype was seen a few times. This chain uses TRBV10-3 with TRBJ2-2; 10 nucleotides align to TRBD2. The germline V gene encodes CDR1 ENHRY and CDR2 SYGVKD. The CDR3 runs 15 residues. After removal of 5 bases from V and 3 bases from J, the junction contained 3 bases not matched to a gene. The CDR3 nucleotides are TGTGCCATCAGTACCGGGACTAGCGACACCGGGGAGCTGTTTTTT. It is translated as CAISTGTSDTGELFF.

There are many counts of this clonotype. The CDR3 region is CASSPAEDTQYF. The CDR3 DNA reads TGCGCCAGCAGCCCAGCGGAGGATACGCAGTATTTT. The J gene is TRBJ2-3, the V gene TRBV5-1; D possibly corresponds to TRBD2 (5 bases). CDR1 is SGHRS and CDR2 is YFSETQ in the germline V gene. V was trimmed by 4 bases and J by 6 bases, leaving 9 bases between them. The CDR3 totals 12 residues.

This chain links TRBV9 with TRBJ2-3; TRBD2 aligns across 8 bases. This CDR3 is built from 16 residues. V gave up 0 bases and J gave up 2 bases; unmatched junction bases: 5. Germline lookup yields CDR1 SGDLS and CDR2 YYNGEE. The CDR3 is CASSVVGGRFTDTQYF. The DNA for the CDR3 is TGTGCCAGCAGCGTAGTAGGCGGGAGGTTCACAGATACGCAGTATTTT. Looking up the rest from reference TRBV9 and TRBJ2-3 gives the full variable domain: DSGVTQTPKHLITATGQRVTLRCSPRSGDLSVYWYQQSLDQGLQFLIQYYNGEERAKGNILERFSAQQFPDLHSELNLSSLELGDSALYFCASSVVGGRFTDTQYFGPGTRLTVL.

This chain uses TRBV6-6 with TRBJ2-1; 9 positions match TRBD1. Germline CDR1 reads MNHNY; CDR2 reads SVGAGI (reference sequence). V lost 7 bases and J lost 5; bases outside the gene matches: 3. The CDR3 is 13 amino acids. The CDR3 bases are TGTGCCAGCATGGGGACAGGGAACAATGAGCAGTTCTTC. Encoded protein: CASMGTGNNEQFF.

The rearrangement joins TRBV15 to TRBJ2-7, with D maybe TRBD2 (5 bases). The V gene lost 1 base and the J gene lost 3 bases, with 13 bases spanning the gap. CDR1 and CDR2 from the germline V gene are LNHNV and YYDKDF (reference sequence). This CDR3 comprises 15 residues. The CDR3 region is CATSRGLATLYEQYF. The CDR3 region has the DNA TGTGCCACCAGCAGAGGGTTAGCGACTCTCTACGAGCAGTACTTC.

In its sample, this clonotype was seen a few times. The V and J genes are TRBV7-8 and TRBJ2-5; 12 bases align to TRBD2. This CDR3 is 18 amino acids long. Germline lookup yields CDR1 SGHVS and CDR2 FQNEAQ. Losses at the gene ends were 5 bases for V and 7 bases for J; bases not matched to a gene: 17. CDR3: CASSPRTSGTLTGGTQYF. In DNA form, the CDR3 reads TGTGCCAGCAGCCCTAGGACTAGCGGGACCTTAACCGGGGGGACCCAGTACTTC.

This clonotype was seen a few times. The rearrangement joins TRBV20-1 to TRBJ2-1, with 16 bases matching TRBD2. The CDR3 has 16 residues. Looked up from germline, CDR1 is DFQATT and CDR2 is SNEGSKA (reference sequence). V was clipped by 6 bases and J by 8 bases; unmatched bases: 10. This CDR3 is CSAQGTSGRALDEQFF. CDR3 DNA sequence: TGCAGTGCCCAGGGGACTAGCGGGAGGGCCTTGGATGAGCAGTTCTTC.

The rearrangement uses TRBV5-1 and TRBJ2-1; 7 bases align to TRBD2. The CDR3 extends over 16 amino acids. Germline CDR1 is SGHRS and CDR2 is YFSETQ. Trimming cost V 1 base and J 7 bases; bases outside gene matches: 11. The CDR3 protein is CASSLNILWEGNEQFF. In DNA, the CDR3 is TGCGCCAGCAGCTTGAATATATTGTGGGAGGGGAATGAGCAGTTCTTC.

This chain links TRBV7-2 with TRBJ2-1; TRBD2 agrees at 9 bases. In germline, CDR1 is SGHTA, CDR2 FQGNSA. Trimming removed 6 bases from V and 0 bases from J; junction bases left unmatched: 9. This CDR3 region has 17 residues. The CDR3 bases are TGTGCCAGCAGACAAGCGGGGGGTCCTCTCTCCTACAATGAGCAGTTCTTC. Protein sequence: CASRQAGGPLSYNEQFF.

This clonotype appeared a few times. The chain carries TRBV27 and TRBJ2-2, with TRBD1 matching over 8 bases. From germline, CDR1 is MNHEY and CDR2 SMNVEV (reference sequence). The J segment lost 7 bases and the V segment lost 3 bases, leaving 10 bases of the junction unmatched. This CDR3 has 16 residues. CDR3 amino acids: CASSFYRQGAIGELFF. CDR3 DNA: TGTGCCAGCAGTTTTTACCGGCAGGGGGCGATCGGGGAGCTGTTTTTT.

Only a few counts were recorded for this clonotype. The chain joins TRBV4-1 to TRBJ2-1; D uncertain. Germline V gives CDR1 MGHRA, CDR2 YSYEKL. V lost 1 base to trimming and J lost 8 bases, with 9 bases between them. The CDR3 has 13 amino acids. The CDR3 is CASSQVTVYEQFF. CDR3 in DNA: TGCGCCAGCAGCCAAGTTACCGTCTATGAGCAGTTCTTC.

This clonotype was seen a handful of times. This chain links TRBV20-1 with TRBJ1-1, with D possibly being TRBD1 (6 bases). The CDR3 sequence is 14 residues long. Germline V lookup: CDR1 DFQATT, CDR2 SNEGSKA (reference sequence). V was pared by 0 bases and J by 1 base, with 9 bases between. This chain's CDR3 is CSARDSTGNTEAFF. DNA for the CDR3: TGCAGTGCTAGAGATTCGACAGGGAACACTGAAGCTTTCTTT.

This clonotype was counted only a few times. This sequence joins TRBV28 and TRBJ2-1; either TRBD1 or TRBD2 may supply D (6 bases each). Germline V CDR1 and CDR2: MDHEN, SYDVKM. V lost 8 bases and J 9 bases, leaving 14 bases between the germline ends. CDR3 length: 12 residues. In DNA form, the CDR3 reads TGTGCCAGCCTGGAGACGGGGGCTGAGCAGTTCTTC. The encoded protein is CASLETGAEQFF.